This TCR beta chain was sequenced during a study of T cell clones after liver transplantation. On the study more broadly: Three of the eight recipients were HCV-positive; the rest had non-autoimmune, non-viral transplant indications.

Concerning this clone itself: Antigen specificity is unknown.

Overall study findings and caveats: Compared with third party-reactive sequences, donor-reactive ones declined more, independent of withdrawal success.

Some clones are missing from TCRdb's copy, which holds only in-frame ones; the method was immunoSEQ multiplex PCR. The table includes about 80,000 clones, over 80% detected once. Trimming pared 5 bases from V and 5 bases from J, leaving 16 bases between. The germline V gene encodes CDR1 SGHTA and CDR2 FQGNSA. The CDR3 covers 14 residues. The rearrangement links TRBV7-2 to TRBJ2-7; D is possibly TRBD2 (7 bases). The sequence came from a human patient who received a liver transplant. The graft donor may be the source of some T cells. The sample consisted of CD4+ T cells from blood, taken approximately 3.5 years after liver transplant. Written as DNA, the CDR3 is TGTGCCAGCAGCCCTCAAGGGGGGAGGGACGAGCAGTACTTC. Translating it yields CASSPQGGRDEQYF.